The sequence of this T cell receptor (beta chain) was determined in a study of shared clonotypes between healthy human individuals. Study conclusions and caveats: Some naive CD4 clonotypes, around 5%, turned up in common across four donors. Relative to their counterparts shared across all four donors, non-shared clonotypes exhibited diminished generation probabilities. Read depth was anticipated to influence clonotype sharing among donors.

With regard to this clone: Its antigen is unidentified.

The input for sorted-subset replicate PCRs was about 0.2 ug DNA, around 27,000 T cell genomes. Generated by immunoSEQ multiplex PCR, the TCRdb table keeps only in-frame clones and is missing some. The sample contains about 1 million clones, around 74% of which appear only once. The V and J ends lost 0 bases and 0 bases, in that order; junction bases with no gene match: 0. In germline, CDR1 is LGHNA, CDR2 YSLEER. The CDR3 extends over 16 amino acids. Sequenced sample: memory CD4+ T cells sorted from blood. Regarding subset: CD45RA-negative fraction. This clonotype originated in a man between 18 and 29 years old in good health. The rearrangement uses TRBV4-3 and TRBJ2-1, with 9 nucleotides matching TRBD2. DNA for the CDR3: TGCGCCAGCAGCCAAGAAGCGGGAGGCTCCTACAATGAGCAGTTCTTC. Its translation: CASSQEAGGSYNEQFF.